A selection of T cell receptor beta chains follows, all from one sample in a study of shared clonotypes between healthy human individuals. The data were produced by immunoSEQ multiplex PCR, yet TCRdb's version contains in-frame clones alone and is incomplete. The sample shows 2 million or so clones, over 85% of them seen only once. Sequenced input: naive CD8+ T cells sorted from blood. The receptors originated from a man aged 18 to 35 in good health. The CDR3 runs from the conserved cysteine through the conserved F or W. A D gene is named only where the DNA matches it firmly. Only part of the rows carry a size: once, few, many, or a class if the clone is expanded.

14	TRBJ1-1	.	TRBV5-1	once	CASSLSGGGTEAFF	TGCGCCAGCAGCTTATCTGGTGGCGGGACTGAAGCTTTCTTT
15	TRBJ2-1	TRBD1	TRBV27	.	CASSLEQGDYNEQFF	TGTGCCAGCAGTTTAGAGCAGGGGGACTACAATGAGCAGTTCTTC
13	TRBJ2-7	TRBD1	TRBV29-1	.	CSVRTGEAYEQYF	TGCAGCGTTAGGACAGGGGAGGCCTACGAGCAGTACTTC
16	TRBJ1-4	TRBD1	TRBV4-1	.	CASSLGTAPTNEKLFF	TGCGCCAGCAGCCTTGGGACAGCCCCAACTAATGAAAAACTGTTTTTT
15	TRBJ2-1	TRBD2	TRBV5-6	once	CASSSSGSPYNEQFF	TGTGCCAGCAGCTCCAGCGGGAGCCCTTACAATGAGCAGTTCTTC
11	TRBJ1-1	.	TRBV28	.	CASRDRTEAFF	TGTGCCAGCAGGGATCGGACAGAAGCTTTCTTT
15	TRBJ2-7	.	TRBV7-2	.	CASSSGTYSSYEQYF	TGTGCCAGCAGCTCTGGGACTTATAGCTCCTACGAGCAGTACTTC
12	TRBJ1-1	.	TRBV6-4	.	CATRVPNTEAFF	TGTGCCACTAGGGTACCGAACACTGAAGCTTTCTTT
14	TRBJ1-5	.	TRBV7-6	.	CASSSGGSNQPQHF	TGTGCCAGCAGCTCGGGGGGGAGCAATCAGCCCCAGCATTTT
14	TRBJ2-1	.	TRBV10-3	.	CAISGEDSYNEQFF	TGTGCCATCAGTGGAGAGGACAGCTACAATGAGCAGTTCTTC
13	TRBJ1-2	.	TRBV27	.	CASSSLTGYGYTF	TGTGCCAGCAGTTCTCTTACGGGGTATGGCTACACCTTC
17	TRBJ2-7	.	TRBV27	.	CASSIRGPTSLVYEQYF	TGTGCCAGCAGTATTAGGGGGCCGACTAGCTTAGTATACGAGCAGTACTTC
12	TRBJ1-2	.	TRBV30	.	CAWEPTEYGYTF	TGTGCCTGGGAACCGACCGAGTATGGCTACACCTTC
12	TRBJ2-7	.	TRBV30	.	CACQPDQYEQYF	TGTGCCTGCCAACCGGACCAATACGAGCAGTACTTC
14	TRBJ2-7	.	TRBV28	.	CASSLPGIPYEQYF	TGTGCCAGCAGTCTCCCAGGGATCCCCTACGAGCAGTACTTC
17	TRBJ2-1	TRBD2	TRBV2	.	CASNGLAGGPPYNEQFF	TGTGCCAGTAATGGACTAGCGGGGGGCCCCCCCTACAATGAGCAGTTCTTC